Listed below are T cell receptor beta chains from one sample, sequenced in a study of shared clonotypes between healthy human individuals. Measured with immunoSEQ multiplex PCR; TCRdb has only the in-frame clones, and not every one. The table records 1.6 million or so clones, about 98.5% of them present only once. The sequenced sample consisted of naive CD4+ T cells sorted from blood. The receptors were gathered from a man aged 25 to 40 in good health. The CDR3 runs from the conserved cysteine through the conserved F or W. Each record gives: V gene, J gene, clone size, D gene, CDR3 protein, CDR3 DNA. A D gene is named only where the DNA matches it firmly. Size is omitted from some rows. Given values are once, few, many or a class for expanded clones.

v_call: TRBV10-2
j_call: TRBJ2-3
clone_size: NA
d_call: NA
cdr3_aa: CASSETFQGQQYF
cdr3_nt: TGCGCCAGCAGTGAAACCTTCCAGGGGCAGCAGTATTTT

v_call: TRBV11-2
j_call: TRBJ2-3
clone_size: NA
d_call: TRBD1
cdr3_aa: CASSLWWDRVGADTQYF
cdr3_nt: TGTGCCAGCAGCCTATGGTGGGACAGGGTCGGGGCAGATACGCAGTATTTT

v_call: TRBV6-5
j_call: TRBJ2-5
clone_size: NA
d_call: TRBD2
cdr3_aa: CASSYSGLAEETQYF
cdr3_nt: TGTGCCAGCAGTTACTCCGGACTAGCGGAAGAGACCCAGTACTTC

v_call: TRBV18
j_call: TRBJ2-5
clone_size: NA
d_call: NA
cdr3_aa: CASSPGWQETQYF
cdr3_nt: TGTGCCAGCTCCCCCGGGTGGCAAGAGACCCAGTACTTC

v_call: TRBV19
j_call: TRBJ2-1
clone_size: NA
d_call: TRBD2
cdr3_aa: CASSSLAGGPLDEQFF
cdr3_nt: TGTGCCAGTAGTTCCCTAGCGGGAGGGCCCTTAGATGAGCAGTTCTTC

v_call: TRBV19
j_call: TRBJ2-3
clone_size: NA
d_call: NA
cdr3_aa: CASSPRYTDTQYF
cdr3_nt: TGTGCCAGTAGTCCCCGATATACAGATACGCAGTATTTT

v_call: TRBV5-4
j_call: TRBJ2-3
clone_size: NA
d_call: NA
cdr3_aa: CASSRGSGGQADTQYF
cdr3_nt: TGTGCCAGCAGCAGGGGGTCTGGGGGTCAGGCAGATACGCAGTATTTT

v_call: TRBV7-9
j_call: TRBJ2-2
clone_size: NA
d_call: NA
cdr3_aa: CASSFLAGERTGELFF
cdr3_nt: TGTGCCAGCAGCTTTTTGGCAGGAGAAAGAACCGGGGAGCTGTTTTTT

v_call: TRBV14
j_call: TRBJ2-3
clone_size: NA
d_call: NA
cdr3_aa: CASSQVQGWADTQYF
cdr3_nt: TGTGCCAGCAGCCAAGTGCAGGGCTGGGCAGATACGCAGTATTTT

v_call: TRBV9
j_call: TRBJ2-5
clone_size: NA
d_call: TRBD1
cdr3_aa: CASSVRQGQETQYF
cdr3_nt: TGTGCCAGCAGCGTCCGACAGGGGCAAGAGACCCAGTACTTC

v_call: TRBV18
j_call: TRBJ2-4
clone_size: NA
d_call: NA
cdr3_aa: CASSPPGANIQYF
cdr3_nt: TGTGCCAGCTCACCACCAGGGGCGAACATTCAGTACTTC

v_call: TRBV4-3
j_call: TRBJ2-2
clone_size: NA
d_call: TRBD1
cdr3_aa: CASSRRQGASTGELFF
cdr3_nt: TGCGCCAGCAGCCGGAGACAGGGGGCTAGCACCGGGGAGCTGTTTTTT

v_call: TRBV11-2
j_call: TRBJ1-2
clone_size: NA
d_call: NA
cdr3_aa: CASSGVGGAGYTF
cdr3_nt: TGTGCCAGCAGCGGGGTAGGAGGCGCGGGCTACACCTTC

v_call: TRBV5-8
j_call: TRBJ1-2
clone_size: NA
d_call: NA
cdr3_aa: CASSSEILNYGYTF
cdr3_nt: TGTGCCAGCAGCTCGGAGATCTTGAACTATGGCTACACCTTC

v_call: TRBV4-3
j_call: TRBJ1-1
clone_size: NA
d_call: NA
cdr3_aa: CASSQDYEGLPEAFF
cdr3_nt: TGCGCCAGCAGCCAAGATTATGAGGGGCTTCCTGAAGCTTTCTTT

v_call: TRBV5-1
j_call: TRBJ2-3
clone_size: NA
d_call: NA
cdr3_aa: CASSLWLGSTDTQYF
cdr3_nt: TGCGCCAGCAGCTTATGGCTAGGGAGCACAGATACGCAGTATTTT

v_call: TRBV29-1
j_call: TRBJ2-7
clone_size: NA
d_call: NA
cdr3_aa: CSASVVRWGGYEQYF
cdr3_nt: TGCAGCGCGTCAGTAGTTAGGTGGGGAGGCTACGAGCAGTACTTC

v_call: TRBV25-1
j_call: TRBJ2-5
clone_size: NA
d_call: TRBD1
cdr3_aa: CASSDSTGDGETQYF
cdr3_nt: TGTGCCAGCAGTGATTCGACAGGGGATGGGGAGACCCAGTACTTC

v_call: TRBV27
j_call: TRBJ2-7
clone_size: NA
d_call: TRBD2
cdr3_aa: CASSSRGSGAYEQYF
cdr3_nt: TGTGCCAGCAGTTCCCGAGGTAGCGGGGCCTACGAGCAGTACTTC

v_call: TRBV28
j_call: TRBJ1-4
clone_size: NA
d_call: NA
cdr3_aa: CASRPLLGLATNEKLFF
cdr3_nt: TGTGCCAGCAGGCCACTATTGGGCCTCGCAACTAATGAAAAACTGTTTTTT

v_call: TRBV5-1
j_call: TRBJ2-5
clone_size: NA
d_call: NA
cdr3_aa: CASSTLTQQETQYF
cdr3_nt: TGCGCCAGCAGCACTTTAACACAGCAAGAGACCCAGTACTTC

v_call: TRBV28
j_call: TRBJ2-5
clone_size: NA
d_call: NA
cdr3_aa: CASSLVGETQYF
cdr3_nt: TGTGCCAGCAGTTTGGTAGGGGAGACCCAGTACTTC

v_call: TRBV28
j_call: TRBJ2-7
clone_size: NA
d_call: NA
cdr3_aa: CASSFKTSSSYEQYF
cdr3_nt: TGTGCCAGCAGTTTCAAGACCTCGAGCTCCTACGAGCAGTACTTC

v_call: TRBV29-1
j_call: TRBJ2-4
clone_size: NA
d_call: TRBD1
cdr3_aa: CSVDRQGAPNIQYF
cdr3_nt: TGCAGCGTAGATCGACAGGGGGCTCCAAACATTCAGTACTTC

v_call: TRBV7-4
j_call: TRBJ1-4
clone_size: NA
d_call: NA
cdr3_aa: CASSLEQGREKLFF
cdr3_nt: TGTGCCAGCAGCTTAGAACAGGGACGGGAAAAACTGTTTTTT

v_call: TRBV28
j_call: TRBJ1-4
clone_size: NA
d_call: NA
cdr3_aa: CASSLKSRQPLYNEKLFF
cdr3_nt: TGTGCCAGCAGTTTGAAGTCCCGACAGCCTCTCTATAATGAAAAACTGTTTTTT

v_call: TRBV4-1
j_call: TRBJ1-2
clone_size: NA
d_call: NA
cdr3_aa: CASSRRGENYGHTF
cdr3_nt: TGCGCCAGCAGCCGTAGAGGGGAGAACTATGGCCACACCTTC

v_call: TRBV13
j_call: TRBJ2-3
clone_size: once
d_call: NA
cdr3_aa: CASSREDTQYF
cdr3_nt: TGTGCCAGCAGCCGGGAGGATACGCAGTATTTT

v_call: TRBV6-1
j_call: TRBJ1-1
clone_size: NA
d_call: NA
cdr3_aa: CASSDGGATEAFF
cdr3_nt: TGTGCCAGCAGTGATGGGGGGGCCACTGAAGCTTTCTTT

v_call: TRBV7-2
j_call: TRBJ1-2
clone_size: NA
d_call: TRBD1
cdr3_aa: CASSLASPGTGSYGYTF
cdr3_nt: TGTGCCAGCAGCTTAGCATCCCCCGGGACAGGGTCGTATGGCTACACCTTC

v_call: TRBV5-1
j_call: TRBJ2-7
clone_size: NA
d_call: TRBD1
cdr3_aa: CASSTQTGPAQYF
cdr3_nt: TGCGCCAGCAGCACCCAGACAGGGCCAGCGCAGTACTTC

v_call: TRBV14
j_call: TRBJ2-7
clone_size: NA
d_call: NA
cdr3_aa: CASSQVYGLGEQYF
cdr3_nt: TGTGCCAGCAGCCAAGTTTACGGTCTGGGCGAGCAGTACTTC

v_call: TRBV5-1
j_call: TRBJ2-7
clone_size: NA
d_call: TRBD1
cdr3_aa: CASSLGAGGGDEQYF
cdr3_nt: TGCGCCAGCAGCTTGGGGGCAGGGGGCGGCGACGAGCAGTACTTC

v_call: TRBV14
j_call: TRBJ2-3
clone_size: NA
d_call: TRBD1
cdr3_aa: CASSQVLTGASTDTQYF
cdr3_nt: TGTGCCAGCAGCCAAGTTTTAACAGGGGCCAGCACAGATACGCAGTATTTT

v_call: TRBV2
j_call: TRBJ2-2
clone_size: NA
d_call: NA
cdr3_aa: CAMTRSAGELFF
cdr3_nt: TGTGCCATGACTAGAAGCGCCGGGGAGCTGTTTTTT

v_call: TRBV28
j_call: TRBJ2-7
clone_size: NA
d_call: NA
cdr3_aa: CASKLLGAIGYEQYF
cdr3_nt: TGTGCCAGCAAACTACTGGGGGCTATAGGGTACGAGCAGTACTTC

v_call: TRBV5-1
j_call: TRBJ1-4
clone_size: once
d_call: NA
cdr3_aa: CASSLRGDEKLFF
cdr3_nt: TGCGCCAGCAGCTTGAGAGGGGATGAAAAACTGTTTTTT

v_call: TRBV19
j_call: TRBJ2-1
clone_size: once
d_call: TRBD2
cdr3_aa: CATAGVSWDNEQFF
cdr3_nt: TGTGCCACCGCGGGAGTTTCATGGGACAATGAGCAGTTCTTC

v_call: TRBV5-6
j_call: TRBJ2-7
clone_size: NA
d_call: NA
cdr3_aa: CASSLGWVEQYF
cdr3_nt: TGTGCCAGCAGCTTGGGCTGGGTCGAGCAGTACTTC

v_call: TRBV5-4
j_call: TRBJ2-7
clone_size: NA
d_call: NA
cdr3_aa: CASSLAASGRRGEQYF
cdr3_nt: TGTGCCAGCAGCTTGGCCGCAAGCGGTAGAAGGGGGGAGCAGTACTTC

v_call: TRBV28
j_call: TRBJ2-5
clone_size: NA
d_call: TRBD2
cdr3_aa: CASSSYGEGRVQETQYF
cdr3_nt: TGTGCCAGCAGTTCATACGGGGAGGGGAGGGTCCAAGAGACCCAGTACTTC

v_call: TRBV5-1
j_call: TRBJ2-7
clone_size: NA
d_call: NA
cdr3_aa: CASSPDGLREQYF
cdr3_nt: TGCGCCAGCAGCCCCGACGGGCTTCGGGAGCAGTACTTC

v_call: TRBV5-1
j_call: TRBJ2-3
clone_size: NA
d_call: TRBD1
cdr3_aa: CASSSTGGTDTQYF
cdr3_nt: TGCGCCAGCAGCTCTACAGGGGGCACAGATACGCAGTATTTT

v_call: TRBV7-6
j_call: TRBJ2-7
clone_size: NA
d_call: TRBD1
cdr3_aa: CASSLGTGGPLYEQYF
cdr3_nt: TGTGCCAGCAGCTTAGGTACAGGGGGCCCATTGTACGAGCAGTACTTC

v_call: TRBV10-3
j_call: TRBJ2-2
clone_size: once
d_call: NA
cdr3_aa: CAISEITNTGELFF
cdr3_nt: TGTGCCATCAGTGAGATCACGAACACCGGGGAGCTGTTTTTT

v_call: TRBV5-1
j_call: TRBJ2-7
clone_size: NA
d_call: NA
cdr3_aa: CASSLATPYEQYF
cdr3_nt: TGCGCCAGCAGCTTGGCCACACCTTACGAGCAGTACTTC

v_call: TRBV5-1
j_call: TRBJ2-7
clone_size: NA
d_call: TRBD1
cdr3_aa: CASSLNAGQGNEQYF
cdr3_nt: TGCGCCAGCAGCTTGAACGCGGGACAGGGTAACGAGCAGTACTTC

v_call: TRBV6-4
j_call: TRBJ1-4
clone_size: NA
d_call: NA
cdr3_aa: CASDRRGEKLFF
cdr3_nt: TGTGCCAGCGACAGGAGGGGTGAAAAACTGTTTTTT

v_call: TRBV6-1
j_call: TRBJ1-1
clone_size: NA
d_call: NA
cdr3_aa: CASSFLPGDTEAFF
cdr3_nt: TGTGCCAGCAGCTTCCTACCTGGCGACACTGAAGCTTTCTTT